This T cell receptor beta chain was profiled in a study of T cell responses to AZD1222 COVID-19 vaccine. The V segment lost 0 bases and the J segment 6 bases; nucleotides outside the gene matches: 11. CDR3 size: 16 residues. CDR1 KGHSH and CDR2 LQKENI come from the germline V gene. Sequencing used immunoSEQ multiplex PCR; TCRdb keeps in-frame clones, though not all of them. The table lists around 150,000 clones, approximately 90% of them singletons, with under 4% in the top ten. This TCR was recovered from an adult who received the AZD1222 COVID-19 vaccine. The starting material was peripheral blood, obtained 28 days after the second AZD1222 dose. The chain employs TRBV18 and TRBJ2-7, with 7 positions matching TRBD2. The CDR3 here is CASSPPGGTRAGEQYF. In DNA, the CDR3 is TGTGCCAGCTCACCACCGGGGGGGACCAGGGCCGGCGAGCAGTACTTC.